This T cell receptor (beta chain) originates from a study of blood T cell repertoires in COVID-19 (dated by TCRdb to about 2020). Some background on the complete study: Samples from collaborators originated in the United States, Italy and Spain and spanned both the acute and convalescent phases of COVID-19. The prospective study material was composed of cDNA or gDNA derived from T cells, B-cell-depleted T cells, or PBMCs. Deeply sampled blood TCRbeta repertoires from subjects exposed to, actively infected with, or recovered from COVID-19 were included in the dataset. The repertoires were made available in a free public database intended to serve as a resource for research on the immune response to SARS-CoV-2. The samples were drawn from the first 160 participants of the ongoing ImmuneRACE study and from about 1,200 subjects provided by 6 global collaborators. Sample metadata almost always included a de-identified subject ID, COVID-19 status, age in years and sex. Where available, HLA class I and class II types were taken from metadata supplied by the sample provider and were not determined by assay-based typing. Here is what the overall study found, with its caveats: The quantity of clinical and demographic metadata differed by source and by participant and was supplied without curation.

The immunoSEQ Assay, a bias-controlled multiplex PCR, was used to amplify TCRbeta CDR3 regions from genomic DNA. The study's processing was this. The number of nucleated cells in each sample was estimated from the amplification of reference gene primers within the assay. Sequence reads were collapsed and filtered to measure the absolute abundance of every unique TCRbeta CDR3 rearrangement. For each sample, productive Simpson clonality was calculated by taking the square root of Simpson's diversity index across productive rearrangements. Not all clones reach the TCRdb copy of this immuneACCESS table, which keeps in-frame sequences only. Checked studies attribute under half of the gap to unresolved V genes and leave the rest unexplained. V and J calls and clone size are as listed in that table; D and trimming were resolved from the DNA. This sample holds over 250,000 clones; 85% were observed only once. About 5.1% of the sample rests with the top ten.

The collaborating institutions used their own protocols to collect whole blood in K2EDTA tubes. Collaborator samples were shipped for TCRbeta analysis as frozen whole blood, isolated PBMCs, or DNA extracted from either sample type. A note on this clone: Its antigen remains undetermined. Qualities for individual bases were not recorded, and no much larger clone is one base off.

At the junction V is shortened by 1 base and J by 8 bases; bases outside the gene matches: 13. The CDR3 numbers 19 residues from cysteine through phenylalanine. The only DNA kept is the CDR3, 57 bases in frame from the first base. CDR1 and CDR2 were assigned from the germline V gene as MGHRA and YSYEKL. The origin of this receptor is a man in his fifties with active or convalescent COVID-19. The sequenced sample was peripheral blood. The chain was built from TRBV4-1 and TRBJ2-1; 14 middle bases align to TRBD2. The CDR3 reads as follows: CASSQVMRLAGGPRDEQFF. The DNA sequence is given as TGCGCCAGCAGCCAAGTTATGAGACTAGCGGGAGGGCCAAGGGATGAGCAGTTCTTC.